The T cell receptor (beta chain) under discussion was sequenced for a study of molecular identifiers for immune sequencing clone quantification. Study-wide background: In replicates, the authors split RNA from around 20,000 or 100,000 naive CD8 cells five ways and sequenced four.

Libraries from naive CD8 cells were generated from approximately 20,000 to 980,000 sorted cells (with 10%, 30% or 50% RNA). TCRdb re-called the PCR reads with MiXCR, one entry per CDR3 protein. This sample yields about 65,000 distinct CDR3 sequences, of which under 20% are seen a single time; roughly 1.5% belongs to the top ten. The V gene lost 5 bases and the J gene lost 0 bases, with 11 bases spanning the gap. CDR1 SQVTM and CDR2 ANQGSEA come from the germline V gene. The length of the CDR3 is 13 residues. With regard to this clonotype: Its antigen is not identified.

General study points: Single-cell amounts of spiked Jurkat TCR RNA were reportedly detectable among fewer than 1.3 million naive cells. Under 1% of molecules in naive cells, but over 98% of effector molecules, belonged to clones above 20 RNA copies.

The receptor was isolated from a human donor in good health. Some libraries in this study had Jurkat cell RNA spiked in. The source material was naive CD8+ T cells from blood, with Jurkat cell RNA spiked in. Subset specified: FACS-sorted CD8+CD4-CCR7+CD45RA+ naive T cells. The chain recombines TRBV29-1 with TRBJ2-7; D unresolved. The CDR3 region is CSVLSASSYEQYF. The CDR3 nucleotides read TGCAGCGTTCTCAGCGCAAGCTCCTACGAGCAGTACTTC.